The clone carrying this T cell receptor (beta chain) showed up just a few times. What it recognizes is unknown. The data were taken from a study of cytomegalovirus exposure and HLA in healthy donors. Study information: Early release data held 75 million to 100 million unique TCRs from HLA-typed donors. Whole-study findings and limits: In a later analysis, several top co-occurrence clusters appeared linked to parvovirus B19, influenza, CMV and Epstein-Barr virus. A list of approximately 160 TCR beta chains associated with cytomegalovirus was given.

Trimming stripped 0 bases from V and 3 bases from J, with 14 bases between. CDR3 length: 16 residues. CDR1 is LNHDA, CDR2 SQIVND, per germline (reference sequence). The primer mix had 60 Vbeta and 13 Jbeta primers. Some clones are missing from TCRdb's copy, which holds only in-frame ones; the method was immunoSEQ multiplex PCR. This table has 150,000 to 200,000 clones, approximately 72% appearing once. This TCR was recovered from a female donor in good health and CMV-seronegative. Sequenced: PBMCs. V gene TRBV19 combines with J gene TRBJ1-1; a weak D match, TRBD1 (5 bases). For the CDR3, the DNA is TGTGCCAGTAGTATAGATCCAGGGTACTTGGACACTGAAGCTTTCTTT. Protein sequence: CASSIDPGYLDTEAFF.